Listed below are T cell receptor beta chains from one sample, sequenced in a study of blood T cells in healthy people across ages. Using its own MiXCR run on the 5' RACE reads, TCRdb lists one record per CDR3 protein. The table records approximately 810,000 distinct CDR3 sequences, roughly 26% of them present only once. The sample comprised blood. The receptors derive from an elderly woman in good health. CDR3s include the opening cysteine and the closing phenylalanine or tryptophan. Each record gives: clone size, D gene, J gene, V gene, CDR3 protein, CDR3 DNA. D genes are given only for firm matches. Clone size appears in some rows only: once, few, many, or a class for an expanded clone.

abundance: NA
d_gene: NA
j_gene: TRBJ2-2
v_gene: TRBV20-1
CDR3aa: CSATPGLNTGELFF
CDR3nt: TGCAGTGCGACACCGGGACTCAACACCGGGGAGCTGTTTTTT

abundance: many
d_gene: TRBD1
j_gene: TRBJ1-2
v_gene: TRBV5-1
CDR3aa: CASSTGGDDYGYTF
CDR3nt: TGCGCCAGCAGTACAGGGGGCGATGACTATGGCTACACCTTC

abundance: many
d_gene: TRBD1
j_gene: TRBJ1-1
v_gene: TRBV12-3/TRBV12-4
CDR3aa: CASSSRTGNMNTEAFF
CDR3nt: TGTGCCAGCAGTTCCCGGACAGGGAACATGAACACTGAAGCTTTCTTT

abundance: NA
d_gene: NA
j_gene: TRBJ1-1
v_gene: TRBV6-2/TRBV6-3
CDR3aa: CASSYRAEAFF
CDR3nt: TGTGCCAGCAGTTACAGGGCTGAAGCTTTCTTT

abundance: many
d_gene: NA
j_gene: TRBJ2-5
v_gene: TRBV6-5
CDR3aa: CASSRRQYQETQYF
CDR3nt: TGTGCCAGCAGCCGCCGCCAGTACCAAGAGACCCAGTACTTC

abundance: few
d_gene: TRBD1
j_gene: TRBJ2-3
v_gene: TRBV6-1
CDR3aa: CASSRRPTGPGTDTQYF
CDR3nt: TGTGCCAGCAGTCGTCGTCCGACAGGGCCTGGGACAGATACGCAGTATTTT

abundance: many
d_gene: TRBD1
j_gene: TRBJ2-5
v_gene: TRBV12-3/TRBV12-4
CDR3aa: CASSPFKGATQYF
CDR3nt: TGTGCCAGCAGTCCATTCAAGGGGGCGACCCAGTACTTC

abundance: many
d_gene: NA
j_gene: TRBJ2-1
v_gene: TRBV6-5
CDR3aa: CASRRGEQFF
CDR3nt: TGTGCCAGCAGGAGGGGAGAGCAGTTCTTC

abundance: many
d_gene: NA
j_gene: TRBJ1-2
v_gene: TRBV5-1
CDR3aa: CASSLGGKLYGYTF
CDR3nt: TGCGCCAGCAGCTTGGGAGGCAAACTCTATGGCTACACCTTC

abundance: few
d_gene: TRBD1
j_gene: TRBJ1-3
v_gene: TRBV10-3
CDR3aa: CAIGQVASGNTIYF
CDR3nt: TGTGCCATCGGACAGGTCGCCTCTGGAAACACCATATATTTT

abundance: many
d_gene: NA
j_gene: TRBJ1-2
v_gene: TRBV7-6
CDR3aa: CASSPTRTPTNYGYTF
CDR3nt: TGTGCCAGCAGCCCCACTCGGACACCAACTAACTATGGCTACACCTTC

abundance: NA
d_gene: TRBD2
j_gene: TRBJ2-5
v_gene: TRBV20-1
CDR3aa: CSARSGGGETQYF
CDR3nt: TGCAGTGCTAGAAGTGGGGGGGGTGAGACCCAGTACTTC

abundance: NA
d_gene: NA
j_gene: TRBJ1-2
v_gene: TRBV7-9
CDR3aa: CASSERQDLTF
CDR3nt: TGTGCCAGCAGCGAGAGACAGGACCTGACCTTC

abundance: NA
d_gene: TRBD1
j_gene: TRBJ2-7
v_gene: TRBV20-1
CDR3aa: CSAAPGQGYEQYF
CDR3nt: TGCAGTGCAGCCCCCGGACAGGGCTACGAGCAGTACTTC

abundance: many
d_gene: NA
j_gene: TRBJ2-6
v_gene: TRBV11-2
CDR3aa: CASTKGYGSRGANVLTF
CDR3nt: TGTGCCAGCACCAAGGGATATGGGTCTCGCGGGGCCAACGTCCTGACTTTC

abundance: many
d_gene: NA
j_gene: TRBJ2-3
v_gene: TRBV4-3
CDR3aa: CASSQGQPLRLSTDTQYF
CDR3nt: TGCGCCAGCAGCCAAGGGCAGCCCTTAAGGCTGAGCACAGATACGCAGTATTTT

abundance: NA
d_gene: NA
j_gene: TRBJ1-5
v_gene: TRBV6-1
CDR3aa: CASKEGTGENQPQHF
CDR3nt: TGTGCCAGCAAGGAAGGGACGGGGGAAAATCAGCCCCAGCATTTT

abundance: NA
d_gene: NA
j_gene: TRBJ1-2
v_gene: TRBV19
CDR3aa: CASISTARGGYTF
CDR3nt: TGTGCCAGTATCTCGACAGCCCGGGGTGGCTACACCTTC

abundance: NA
d_gene: TRBD1
j_gene: TRBJ1-1
v_gene: TRBV5-1
CDR3aa: CASSSAGQSNTEAFF
CDR3nt: TGCGCCAGCAGCTCTGCGGGACAGTCGAACACTGAAGCTTTCTTT

abundance: few
d_gene: NA
j_gene: TRBJ2-7
v_gene: TRBV7-2
CDR3aa: CASSPRSGSSYEQYF
CDR3nt: TGTGCCAGCAGCCCTCGGAGCGGCAGCTCCTACGAGCAGTACTTC

abundance: few
d_gene: NA
j_gene: TRBJ1-2
v_gene: TRBV20-1
CDR3aa: CSAIRAGFLADGYTF
CDR3nt: TGCAGTGCTATTAGGGCGGGGTTCTTGGCCGATGGCTACACCTTC

abundance: NA
d_gene: TRBD1
j_gene: TRBJ1-2
v_gene: TRBV6-2/TRBV6-3
CDR3aa: CASRADRPSCYGYTF
CDR3nt: TGTGCCAGCAGGGCGGACAGGCCCTCGTGCTATGGCTACACCTTC

abundance: many
d_gene: NA
j_gene: TRBJ1-2
v_gene: TRBV3-1
CDR3aa: CASSTLDRGDGYTF
CDR3nt: TGTGCCAGCAGTACATTGGACAGAGGAGATGGCTACACCTTC

abundance: NA
d_gene: NA
j_gene: TRBJ2-1
v_gene: TRBV28
CDR3aa: CASRPRRVESHKQFF
CDR3nt: TGTGCCAGCAGACCTAGGAGGGTGGAATCCCATAAGCAGTTCTTC

abundance: NA
d_gene: NA
j_gene: TRBJ2-2
v_gene: TRBV5-1
CDR3aa: CASSFPQEAPNTGELFF
CDR3nt: TGCGCCAGCAGCTTCCCGCAGGAAGCCCCGAACACCGGGGAGCTGTTTTTT

abundance: few
d_gene: NA
j_gene: TRBJ2-5
v_gene: TRBV9
CDR3aa: CASSPPPGGAVETQYF
CDR3nt: TGTGCCAGCAGCCCCCCCCCCGGTGGGGCGGTAGAGACCCAGTACTTC

abundance: few
d_gene: NA
j_gene: TRBJ2-3
v_gene: TRBV14
CDR3aa: CASSQMGRGYTDTQYF
CDR3nt: TGTGCCAGCAGCCAAATGGGCAGGGGATACACAGATACGCAGTATTTT

abundance: many
d_gene: TRBD2
j_gene: TRBJ2-1
v_gene: TRBV20-1
CDR3aa: CSARVASGVFNSYNEQFF
CDR3nt: TGCAGTGCTAGAGTTGCTAGCGGGGTTTTCAACTCCTACAATGAGCAGTTCTTC

abundance: many
d_gene: TRBD2
j_gene: TRBJ2-6
v_gene: TRBV11-2
CDR3aa: CASSPLGLAGGTGANVLTF
CDR3nt: TGTGCCAGCAGCCCCTTGGGACTAGCGGGGGGGACCGGGGCCAACGTCCTGACTTTC

abundance: many
d_gene: TRBD1
j_gene: TRBJ1-2
v_gene: TRBV20-1
CDR3aa: CSASDSGQGYGYTF
CDR3nt: TGCAGTGCTAGTGATTCGGGACAGGGTTATGGCTACACCTTC

abundance: many
d_gene: TRBD2
j_gene: TRBJ2-1
v_gene: TRBV18
CDR3aa: CASSPWRGDYNEQFF
CDR3nt: TGTGCCAGCTCACCATGGCGGGGGGACTACAATGAGCAGTTCTTC

abundance: NA
d_gene: NA
j_gene: TRBJ1-6
v_gene: TRBV7-9
CDR3aa: CASSFQSGQLSYNSPLHF
CDR3nt: TGTGCCAGCAGCTTTCAGTCAGGGCAACTCTCCTATAATTCACCCCTCCACTTT

abundance: NA
d_gene: TRBD2
j_gene: TRBJ2-5
v_gene: TRBV30
CDR3aa: CAWSVTRTSGTQETQYF
CDR3nt: TGTGCCTGGAGTGTCACCCGGACTAGCGGGACCCAAGAGACCCAGTACTTC

abundance: many
d_gene: NA
j_gene: TRBJ2-3
v_gene: TRBV5-1
CDR3aa: CASSWSDSTDTQYF
CDR3nt: TGCGCCAGCAGCTGGAGCGACAGCACAGATACGCAGTATTTT

abundance: many
d_gene: TRBD1
j_gene: TRBJ2-1
v_gene: TRBV7-2
CDR3aa: CASSLPGQSYNEQFF
CDR3nt: TGTGCCAGCAGCCTGCCGGGACAGTCCTACAATGAGCAGTTCTTC

abundance: few
d_gene: NA
j_gene: TRBJ1-2
v_gene: TRBV12-3/TRBV12-4
CDR3aa: CASSFDPRRRGYTF
CDR3nt: TGTGCCAGCAGTTTTGACCCCCGAAGGAGAGGCTACACCTTC

abundance: NA
d_gene: NA
j_gene: TRBJ2-5
v_gene: TRBV6-1
CDR3aa: CASSDPAQETQYF
CDR3nt: TGTGCCAGCAGTGACCCGGCACAAGAGACCCAGTACTTC

abundance: few
d_gene: TRBD1
j_gene: TRBJ1-1
v_gene: TRBV6-2/TRBV6-3
CDR3aa: CASSYSPGQLNTEAFF
CDR3nt: TGTGCCAGCAGTTACTCTCCGGGACAGTTGAACACTGAAGCTTTCTTT

abundance: many
d_gene: TRBD1
j_gene: TRBJ2-5
v_gene: TRBV2
CDR3aa: CASSDRGGVGETQYF
CDR3nt: TGTGCCAGCAGTGACCGAGGGGGCGTTGGGGAGACCCAGTACTTC

abundance: many
d_gene: NA
j_gene: TRBJ2-1
v_gene: TRBV24-1
CDR3aa: CATSTAGRNEQFF
CDR3nt: TGTGCCACCAGCACGGCAGGGAGGAATGAGCAGTTCTTC